Listed here are 17 T cell receptor beta chains from one sample, sequenced in a study of blood T cell repertoires in COVID-19. Clones were sequenced by immunoSEQ multiplex PCR, and TCRdb holds only the in-frame ones, with some missing. The sample yields fewer than 350,000 clones, 75% to 90% seen once. Sequenced input: PBMCs or T cells enriched from blood (not recorded which). The source of these receptors is a man in his sixties who had recovered from COVID-19.

The chain combines TRBV10-1 with TRBJ2-1, with 10 bases aligning to TRBD2. The CDR3 has 16 residues. Germline V gene lookup returns CDR1 WNHNN and CDR2 SYGVQD (reference sequence). The V and J ends lost 2 bases and 6 bases, in that order; junction bases with no gene match: 7. The CDR3 loop is CASSEGSSGRGNEQFF. In nucleotides, the CDR3 is TGCGCCAGCAGTGAGGGGTCTAGCGGGAGAGGCAATGAGCAGTTCTTC.

The J gene is TRBJ2-1, the V gene TRBV7-6, with D uncertain. Looked up from germline, CDR1 is SGHVS and CDR2 is FNYEAQ. The CDR3 extends over 11 amino acids. Between the trimmed V and J ends, which lost 8 bases and 8 bases, there was a span of 10 bases. The CDR3 region is CASRGVYEQFF. CDR3 sequence (DNA): TGTGCCAGCCGAGGAGTCTATGAGCAGTTCTTC.

The chain carries TRBV29-1 and TRBJ1-2; 10 positions agree with TRBD1. Germline trimming cut 7 bases from V and 0 bases from J; bases unmatched to any gene: 11. The CDR3 is 16 amino acids. Germline V gene lookup returns CDR1 SQVTM and CDR2 ANQGSEA. This CDR3 reads CSASPGQGSANYGYTF. The CDR3 DNA reads as TGCAGCGCCTCTCCGGGACAGGGGTCAGCTAACTATGGCTACACCTTC.

The chain couples TRBV18 to TRBJ1-1; tentative D call: TRBD1 (5 bases). V dropped 3 bases and J dropped 7 bases, with 12 bases sitting between them. Germline-derived CDR1 and CDR2 are KGHSH and LQKENI. This CDR3 region has 13 residues. Here the CDR3 reads CASSPDSGLEAFF. CDR3 DNA: TGTGCCAGCTCACCCGATTCGGGACTTGAAGCTTTCTTT.

This clone was seen just once. This chain joins TRBV24-1 and TRBJ2-7; 7 bases line up with TRBD1. Trimming took 4 bases from V and 5 from J; bases not matched to a gene: 10. CDR3 length equals 15 residues. Germline V gene data show CDR1 as KGHDR and CDR2 as SFDVKD. The chain's CDR3 is CATSDPGTEGDEQYF. CDR3 sequence (DNA): TGTGCCACCAGTGACCCAGGGACAGAAGGCGACGAGCAGTACTTC.

The chain has TRBV9 and TRBJ2-1, with 8 positions matching TRBD2. The CDR3 is 14 residues long. The V gene end was trimmed by 6 bases and the J gene end by 8 bases; junction bases not matched to a gene: 10. The germline V gene encodes CDR1 SGDLS and CDR2 YYNGEE. The DNA of the CDR3 is TGTGCCAGCACTTCAAGCGGGAGAATGGATGAGCAGTTCTTC. Amino acids: CASTSSGRMDEQFF.

V gene TRBV5-5 combines with J gene TRBJ1-5, with 9 bases fitting TRBD1. There are 16 residues in the CDR3. The V and J ends lost 4 bases and 9 bases, in that order; junction bases with no gene match: 14. CDR1 and CDR2 from the germline V gene are SGHKS and YYEKEE (reference sequence). DNA for the CDR3: TGTGCCAGCAGCCCACAGGGGGCGAGTAAAGTAGGGCCCCAGCATTTT. This sequence encodes CASSPQGASKVGPQHF.

This clone was observed a few times. The chain carries TRBV3-1 (or the pseudogene TRBV3-2) and TRBJ1-1; 7 bases align to TRBD1. Per the germline V gene, CDR1 is LGHDT and CDR2 is YNNKEL (reference sequence). With 6 bases clipped from V and 5 bases from J, the junction kept 12 bases outside the gene matches. This CDR3 region has 15 residues. In nucleotides, the CDR3 is TGTGCCAGCAGACGTGAACAGGGGAGAGGTACTGAAGCTTTCTTT. Amino acids: CASRREQGRGTEAFF.

V is TRBV7-9 and J is TRBJ1-6; D ambiguous. V was pared by 1 base and J by 7 bases, with 11 bases between. The CDR3 is 15 residues long. CDR1 and CDR2 (germline): SEHNR, FQNEAQ (reference sequence). CDR3 sequence: CASSLGPTGNSPLHF. The CDR3 DNA reads TGTGCCAGCAGCTTAGGCCCGACGGGGAATTCACCCCTCCACTTT.

The genes are TRBV7-2 and TRBJ2-1; no firm D call. The CDR3 loop spans 12 amino acids. V was pared by 5 bases and J by 5 bases, with 7 bases between. The germline CDR1 and CDR2 sequences are SGHTA and FQGNSA. CDR3 loop: CASSPQNNEQFF. For the CDR3, the DNA is TGTGCCAGCAGCCCCCAAAACAATGAGCAGTTCTTC.

The CDR3 bases are TGTGCCAGCAGCCCGGGGGGTATTGCCAAAAACATTCAGTACTTC. Translation gives CASSPGGIAKNIQYF. The J gene is TRBJ2-4, the V gene TRBV7-8; 7 bases match TRBD2. CDR1 is SGHVS, CDR2 FQNEAQ, per germline. This CDR3 comprises 15 residues. Germline trimming cut 5 bases from V and 1 base from J; bases unmatched to any gene: 5.

The V and J genes are TRBV29-1 and TRBJ2-5, with TRBD2 matching 16 bases. Germline assignment: CDR1 SQVTM and CDR2 ANQGSEA. This CDR3 is built from 14 residues. Trimming took 7 bases from V and 2 from J; bases not matched to a gene: 1. This CDR3 reads CSAGLAGGQETQYF. The CDR3 DNA reads as TGCAGCGCGGGACTAGCGGGAGGGCAAGAGACCCAGTACTTC.

This sequence joins TRBV11-1 and TRBJ2-1; 12 bases are a match to TRBD2. Germline trimming cut 1 base from V and 7 bases from J; bases unmatched to any gene: 5. This CDR3 region has 16 residues. Germline CDR1 SGHAT, CDR2 FQDESV (reference sequence). The chain's CDR3 is CASSLERLAGVNEQFF. CDR3 DNA sequence: TGTGCCAGCAGCTTAGAGCGACTAGCGGGAGTTAATGAGCAGTTCTTC. The whole variable domain, filled in from reference TRBV11-1 and TRBJ2-1, reads EAEVAQSPRYKITEKSQAVAFWCDPISGHATLYWYRQILGQGPELLVQFQDESVVDDSQLPKDRFSAERLKGVDSTLKIQPAELGDSAMYLCASSLERLAGVNEQFFGPGTRLTVL.

This chain uses TRBV3-1 (or the pseudogene TRBV3-2) with TRBJ2-1; a possible D gene is TRBD2 (5 bases). The germline V and J ends were trimmed by 4 bases and 3 bases, with 7 bases remaining between them. The CDR3 spans 13 residues. Germline CDR1 reads LGHDT; CDR2 reads YNNKEL (reference sequence). CDR3 residues: CASSLSGYNEQFF. The DNA for the CDR3 is TGTGCCAGCAGCCTCAGCGGCTACAATGAGCAGTTCTTC.

The genes are TRBV6-5 and TRBJ1-5, with D uncertain. V was clipped by 2 bases and J by 3 bases, with 11 bases between them. Germline CDR1 MNHEY, CDR2 SVGAGI. The CDR3 totals 15 residues. This chain's CDR3 is CASSYVGGNNQPQHF. The CDR3 region has the DNA TGTGCCAGCAGTTACGTCGGAGGGAACAATCAGCCCCAGCATTTT.

The CDR3 is CASSQGWTGDNSPLHF. In nucleotides, the CDR3 is TGTGCCAGCAGCCAAGGATGGACAGGGGATAATTCACCCCTCCACTTT. The chain combines TRBV3-1 (or the pseudogene TRBV3-2) with TRBJ1-6, with TRBD1 identical over 9 bases. Germline assignment: CDR1 LGHDT and CDR2 YNNKEL (reference sequence). The trim removed 1 base at V and 5 bases at J, leaving 3 bases unmatched. CDR3 length equals 16 residues.

The V and J genes are TRBV4-2 and TRBJ2-1, with D possibly being TRBD2 (5 bases). V was cut by 1 base and J by 0 bases, with 10 bases left in between. CDR3 length: 16 residues. Germline V lookup: CDR1 LGHNA, CDR2 YNFKEQ. The CDR3 here is CASSQGVGVSYNEQFF. In DNA form, the CDR3 reads TGTGCCAGCAGCCAAGGGGTGGGAGTCTCCTACAATGAGCAGTTCTTC.